This T cell receptor (beta chain) is drawn from a study of cytomegalovirus exposure and HLA in healthy donors. General study results and limits: Later on, analysis showed that most CMV-associated TCR beta chains appeared to be HLA-restricted. TCR beta V- and J-gene trimming was later associated with a missense DCLRE1C variant.

To note about this clone: Its antigen is undetermined.

CDR1 is SGHTA and CDR2 is FQGTGA in the germline V gene. The CDR3 consists of 16 residues. V dropped 4 bases and J dropped 4; count of bases not matched to a gene: 9. PCR involved 60 Vbeta and 13 Jbeta primers. Method: immunoSEQ multiplex PCR; TCRdb's copy keeps in-frame clones and lacks some. The sample lists 150,000 to 200,000 clones, approximately 79% seen once, with around 7% in the top ten. This TCR came from a middle-aged man in good health and CMV-seropositive. The V gene is TRBV7-3, the J gene TRBJ2-1; 8 bases match TRBD1. Sequencing was carried out using PBMCs. The CDR3 region has the DNA TGTGCCAGCAGCTCGCAGACAGGGGCGCAATACAATGAGCAGTTCTTC. It specifies CASSSQTGAQYNEQFF.